This T cell receptor beta chain was sequenced during a study of blood T cell repertoires in COVID-19. Clinical histories supplied by participants themselves formed the basis of cohort assignment. Clones were sequenced by immunoSEQ multiplex PCR, and TCRdb holds only the in-frame ones, with some missing. The sample has over 200,000 clones, more than 85% seen once. The CDR3 sequence is 14 residues long. Trimming stripped 0 bases from V and 7 bases from J, with 13 bases between. Germline-derived CDR1 and CDR2 are SEHNR and FQNEAQ (reference sequence). This clone was counted a few times. The sample taken for sequencing was PBMCs or T cells enriched from blood (not recorded which). This sequence joins TRBV7-9 and TRBJ2-7, with D tentatively TRBD2 (5 bases). This clonotype originated in a middle-aged man who had recovered from COVID-19. For the CDR3, the DNA is TGTGCCAGCAGCTTAGCACCAACCCCGGGGGAGCAGTACTTC. This translates into CASSLAPTPGEQYF. Full variable domain (outside the CDR3, taken from reference TRBV7-9 and TRBJ2-7): DTGVSQNPRHKITKRGQNVTFRCDPISEHNRLYWYRQTLGQGPEFLTYFQNEAQLEKSRLLSDRFSAERPKGSFSTLEIQRTEQGDSAMYLCASSLAPTPGEQYFGPGTRLTVT.